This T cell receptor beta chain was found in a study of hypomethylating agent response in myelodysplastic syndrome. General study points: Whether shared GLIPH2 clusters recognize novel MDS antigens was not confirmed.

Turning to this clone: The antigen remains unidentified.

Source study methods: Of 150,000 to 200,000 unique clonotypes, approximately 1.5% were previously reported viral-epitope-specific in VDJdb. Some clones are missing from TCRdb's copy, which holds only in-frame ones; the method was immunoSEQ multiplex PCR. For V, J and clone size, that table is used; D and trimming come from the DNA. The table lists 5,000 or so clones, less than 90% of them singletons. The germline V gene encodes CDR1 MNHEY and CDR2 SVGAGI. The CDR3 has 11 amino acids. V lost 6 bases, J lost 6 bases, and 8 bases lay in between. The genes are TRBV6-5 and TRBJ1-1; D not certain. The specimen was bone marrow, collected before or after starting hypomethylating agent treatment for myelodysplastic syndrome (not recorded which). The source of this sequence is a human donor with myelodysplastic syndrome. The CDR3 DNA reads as TGTGCCAGCAGCCCCTCTGCTGAAGCTTTCTTT. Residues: CASSPSAEAFF.